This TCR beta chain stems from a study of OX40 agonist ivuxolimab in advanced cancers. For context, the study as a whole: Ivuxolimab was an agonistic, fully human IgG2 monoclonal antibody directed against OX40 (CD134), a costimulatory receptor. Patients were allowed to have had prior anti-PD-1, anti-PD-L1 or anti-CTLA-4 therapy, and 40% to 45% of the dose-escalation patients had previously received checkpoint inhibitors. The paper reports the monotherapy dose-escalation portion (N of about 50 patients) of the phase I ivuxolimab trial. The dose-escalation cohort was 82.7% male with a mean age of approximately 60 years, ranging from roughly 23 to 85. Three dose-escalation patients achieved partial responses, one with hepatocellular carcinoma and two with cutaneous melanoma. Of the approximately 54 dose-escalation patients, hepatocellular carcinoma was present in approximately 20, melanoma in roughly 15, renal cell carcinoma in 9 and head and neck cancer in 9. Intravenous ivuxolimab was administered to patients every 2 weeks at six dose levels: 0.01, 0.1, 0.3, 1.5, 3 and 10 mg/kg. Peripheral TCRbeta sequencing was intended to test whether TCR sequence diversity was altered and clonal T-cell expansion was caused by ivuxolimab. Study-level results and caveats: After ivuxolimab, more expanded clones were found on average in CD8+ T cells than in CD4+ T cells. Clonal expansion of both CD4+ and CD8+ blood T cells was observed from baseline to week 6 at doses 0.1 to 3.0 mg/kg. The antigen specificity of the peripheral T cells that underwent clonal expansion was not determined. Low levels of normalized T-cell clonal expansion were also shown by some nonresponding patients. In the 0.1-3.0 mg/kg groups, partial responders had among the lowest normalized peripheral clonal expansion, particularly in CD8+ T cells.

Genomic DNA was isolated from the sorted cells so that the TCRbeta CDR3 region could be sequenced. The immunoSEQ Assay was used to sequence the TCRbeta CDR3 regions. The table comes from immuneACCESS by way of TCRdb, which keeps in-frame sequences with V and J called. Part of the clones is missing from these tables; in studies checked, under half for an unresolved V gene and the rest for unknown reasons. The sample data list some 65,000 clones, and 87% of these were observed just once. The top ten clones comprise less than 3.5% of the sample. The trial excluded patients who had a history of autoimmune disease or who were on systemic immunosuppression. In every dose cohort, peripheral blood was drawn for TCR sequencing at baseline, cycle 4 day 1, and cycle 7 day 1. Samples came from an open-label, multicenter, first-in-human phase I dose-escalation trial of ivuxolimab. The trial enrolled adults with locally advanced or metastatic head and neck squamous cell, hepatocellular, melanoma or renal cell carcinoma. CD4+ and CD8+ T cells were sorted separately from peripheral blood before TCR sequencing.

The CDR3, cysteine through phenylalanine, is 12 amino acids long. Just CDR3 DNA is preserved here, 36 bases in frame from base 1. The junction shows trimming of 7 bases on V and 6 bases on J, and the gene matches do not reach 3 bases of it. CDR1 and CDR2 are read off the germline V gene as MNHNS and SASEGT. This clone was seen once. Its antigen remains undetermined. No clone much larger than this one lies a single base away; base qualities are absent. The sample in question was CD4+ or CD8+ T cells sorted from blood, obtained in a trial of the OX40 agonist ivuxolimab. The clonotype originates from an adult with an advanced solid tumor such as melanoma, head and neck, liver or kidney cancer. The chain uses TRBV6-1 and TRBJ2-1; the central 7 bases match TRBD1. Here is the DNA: TGTGCCAGCACCGGGACAGCCAATGAGCAGTTCTTC. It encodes CASTGTANEQFF.